The 9 T cell receptor beta chains listed next were all sequenced from one sample in a study of blood T cell repertoires in COVID-19. Profiling relied on immunoSEQ multiplex PCR, and the TCRdb table lists in-frame clones only, not all of them. The sample lists around 160,000 clones; roughly 90% were seen once. Material for sequencing was PBMCs or T cells enriched from blood (not recorded which). Receptors originate from a woman in her 30s with acute COVID-19.

This rearrangement joins TRBV18 to TRBJ1-1, with D tentatively TRBD1 (6 bases). There are 15 residues in the CDR3. Germline CDR1 KGHSH, CDR2 LQKENI. Trimming took 6 bases from V and 3 from J, leaving 17 bases between them. CDR3 residues: CASSPSMGTYTEAFF. DNA of the CDR3: TGTGCCAGCTCGCCTTCTATGGGGACATACACTGAAGCTTTCTTT.

The chain is built from TRBV11-1 and TRBJ2-2, with 7 bases lining up with TRBD1. This CDR3 region has 15 residues. Looked up from germline, CDR1 is SGHAT and CDR2 is FQDESV (reference sequence). Unmatched junction bases numbered 3, after V lost 2 bases and J lost 3 bases. As DNA, the CDR3 is TGTGCCAGCAGCTTAACAGGGGCCGACACCGGGGAGCTGTTTTTT. Its translation: CASSLTGADTGELFF.

The chain joins TRBV4-3 to TRBJ1-2; the D gene is possibly TRBD1 (5 bases). Germline V CDR1 and CDR2: LGHNA, YSLEER. This CDR3 spans 14 amino acids. Trimming pared 1 base from V and 7 bases from J, leaving 13 bases between. CDR3 residues: CASSQVASGFGYTF. In nucleotides, the CDR3 is TGCGCCAGCAGCCAAGTGGCCTCAGGGTTTGGCTACACCTTC.

CDR3 loop: CASPGVAGGPYTQYF. In DNA form, the CDR3 reads TGTGCCAGCCCAGGGGTAGCGGGAGGGCCTTATACGCAGTATTTT. The V and J genes are TRBV21-1 and TRBJ2-3; whether TRBD2, the table's D call, matches the DNA was not checked. TRBV21-1 is a pseudogene. The CDR3 sequence is 15 residues long.

This clone was detected only once. The chain employs TRBV19 and TRBJ2-7; no definite D call. CDR3 size: 13 residues. The germline V and J ends were trimmed by 6 bases and 0 bases, with 9 bases remaining between them. Germline V lookup: CDR1 LNHDA, CDR2 SQIVND (reference sequence). CDR3 amino acids: CASRAESSYEQYF. The CDR3 region has the DNA TGTGCCAGTAGAGCCGAGAGCTCCTACGAGCAGTACTTC.

This chain uses TRBV28 with TRBJ1-1; 10 positions match TRBD1. V shed 5 bases, J shed 3 bases, and the junction held 6 bases outside the gene matches. This CDR3 is built from 15 residues. In germline, CDR1 is MDHEN, CDR2 SYDVKM. As DNA, the CDR3 is TGTGCCAGCAGTCTGACAGGGGGCGGGGACACTGAAGCTTTCTTT. This translates into CASSLTGGGDTEAFF.

This clone occurred once. The V call is TRBV11-1, the J call TRBJ2-7, with 7 bases aligning to TRBD1. The germline V gene has CDR1 SGHAT and CDR2 FQDESV (reference sequence). The ends lost 0 bases at V and 3 bases at J; junction bases unmatched: 11. CDR3 length equals 17 residues. CDR3 sequence: CASSLAPTGITHYEQYF. As DNA, the CDR3 is TGTGCCAGCAGCTTAGCCCCGACAGGGATTACGCACTACGAGCAGTACTTC.

The chain joins TRBV12-1 to TRBJ2-7; TRBD2, as called in the table, went unchecked against the DNA. TRBV12-1 is a pseudogene locus. The CDR3 runs 15 residues. CDR3: CASSLDGNYNYEQYF. In DNA, the CDR3 is TGTGCCAGCAGCTTAGACGGGAACTACAACTACGAGCAGTACTTC.

A word on this clone: A junction end diverges from the germline sequence, so it may reflect a read error. This sample includes further DNA sequences coding for the same CDR3. The CDR3 reads CASSLGTGGRETQYF. CDR3 bases: TGTGCTAGCTCGCTCGGGACAGGAGGGCGGGAGACCCAGTACTTC. The chain combines TRBV18 with TRBJ2-5, with 8 bases aligning to TRBD1. Germline loops: CDR1 KGHSH, CDR2 LQKENI. This CDR3 is built from 15 residues.